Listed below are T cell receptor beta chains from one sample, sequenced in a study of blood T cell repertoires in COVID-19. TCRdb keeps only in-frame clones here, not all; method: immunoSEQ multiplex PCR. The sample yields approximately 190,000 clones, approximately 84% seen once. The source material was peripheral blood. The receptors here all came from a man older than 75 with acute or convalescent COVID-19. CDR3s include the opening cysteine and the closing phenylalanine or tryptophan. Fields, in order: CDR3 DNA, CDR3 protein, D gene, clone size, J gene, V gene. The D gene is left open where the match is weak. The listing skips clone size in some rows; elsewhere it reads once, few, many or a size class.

CDR3 DNA: TGTGCCAGCAGTTACGGGGGGACCAACACCGGGGAGCTGTTTTTT
CDR3 protein: CASSYGGTNTGELFF
D gene: -
clone size: -
J gene: TRBJ2-2
V gene: TRBV6-5

CDR3 DNA: TGTGCCAGCTCAGAGGTTGGGGCGGGAGCCCAAGCGACTTATGGCTACACCTTC
CDR3 protein: CASSEVGAGAQATYGYTF
D gene: -
clone size: -
J gene: TRBJ1-2
V gene: TRBV18

CDR3 DNA: TGTGCCACCAGTGAACCCGTAGCGGGAGGGCCTGGGAGAGATACGCAGTATTTT
CDR3 protein: CATSEPVAGGPGRDTQYF
D gene: TRBD2
clone size: -
J gene: TRBJ2-3
V gene: TRBV24-1

CDR3 DNA: TGTGCCTGGACCAAGGGCGGGTTTAACAATGAGCAGTTCTTC
CDR3 protein: CAWTKGGFNNEQFF
D gene: -
clone size: -
J gene: TRBJ2-1
V gene: TRBV30

CDR3 DNA: TGTGCCAGAAGCACTGGACTGCATGAAAAACTGTTTTTT
CDR3 protein: CARSTGLHEKLFF
D gene: -
clone size: -
J gene: TRBJ1-4
V gene: TRBV5-3

CDR3 DNA: TGTGCCTGGAGCGAACCCAGGGCCGGATCTTACAGTGAGCAGTTCTTC
CDR3 protein: CAWSEPRAGSYSEQFF
D gene: -
clone size: -
J gene: TRBJ2-1
V gene: TRBV30

CDR3 DNA: TGTGCCAGCCCTAGGGCAGGGACAAAGAACACTGAAGCTTTCTTT
CDR3 protein: CASPRAGTKNTEAFF
D gene: -
clone size: -
J gene: TRBJ1-1
V gene: TRBV6-5

CDR3 DNA: TGTGCCAGCAGCGTGGACAGCGCCTCTGGAAACACCATATATTTT
CDR3 protein: CASSVDSASGNTIYF
D gene: -
clone size: -
J gene: TRBJ1-3
V gene: TRBV7-9

CDR3 DNA: TGTGCCAGCAGCCCAGAGGGGCGGGGCTTAGAGACCCAGTACTTC
CDR3 protein: CASSPEGRGLETQYF
D gene: -
clone size: -
J gene: TRBJ2-5
V gene: TRBV9

CDR3 DNA: TGCGCCAGCAATCGGCCAAACAGGGGACGGAGTCAGCCCCAGCATTTT
CDR3 protein: CASNRPNRGRSQPQHF
D gene: TRBD1
clone size: -
J gene: TRBJ1-5
V gene: TRBV23-1

CDR3 DNA: TGTGCCAGCAGCATGGGGGGACTAGCGGGATTTGGGGCCGGGGAGCTGTTTTTT
CDR3 protein: CASSMGGLAGFGAGELFF
D gene: TRBD2
clone size: -
J gene: TRBJ2-2
V gene: TRBV28

CDR3 DNA: TGTGCCAGCAGCGTGTGGGACACCCATTCTGAAGCTTTCTTT
CDR3 protein: CASSVWDTHSEAFF
D gene: -
clone size: once
J gene: TRBJ1-1
V gene: TRBV9

CDR3 DNA: TGTGCCAGCAGCAAAATGGGACACCTCAACACTGAAGCTTTCTTT
CDR3 protein: CASSKMGHLNTEAFF
D gene: -
clone size: -
J gene: TRBJ1-1
V gene: TRBV6-6

CDR3 DNA: TGTGCCAGCAGTTCCGGGACAGGGATTCAGAACACTGAAGCTTTCTTT
CDR3 protein: CASSSGTGIQNTEAFF
D gene: TRBD1
clone size: few
J gene: TRBJ1-1
V gene: TRBV27

CDR3 DNA: TGTGCCAGCAGTCTGCAATCGAACAGGGCGGAAGCTTTCTTT
CDR3 protein: CASSLQSNRAEAFF
D gene: -
clone size: -
J gene: TRBJ1-1
V gene: TRBV27

CDR3 DNA: TGTGCCATCAGTGTAAGGACAGACTCCTACGAGCAGTACTTC
CDR3 protein: CAISVRTDSYEQYF
D gene: -
clone size: -
J gene: TRBJ2-7
V gene: TRBV10-3

CDR3 DNA: TGTGCCAGCAGCCTTCGACAGGGGGCTATCAATTCACCCCTCCACTTT
CDR3 protein: CASSLRQGAINSPLHF
D gene: TRBD1
clone size: -
J gene: TRBJ1-6
V gene: TRBV7-2

CDR3 DNA: TGTGCCAGCAGCGTAGTCAACAGCTATGGCTACACCTTC
CDR3 protein: CASSVVNSYGYTF
D gene: -
clone size: -
J gene: TRBJ1-2
V gene: TRBV9

CDR3 DNA: TGTGCCAGCAGCCCGACCGGGGGACAGTTGCAGCAGGGCTACACCTTC
CDR3 protein: CASSPTGGQLQQGYTF
D gene: TRBD1
clone size: few
J gene: TRBJ1-2
V gene: TRBV7-9

CDR3 DNA: TGTGCCAGCAGCTTGTACAGTACCTACGAGCAGTACTTC
CDR3 protein: CASSLYSTYEQYF
D gene: -
clone size: -
J gene: TRBJ2-7
V gene: TRBV5-6